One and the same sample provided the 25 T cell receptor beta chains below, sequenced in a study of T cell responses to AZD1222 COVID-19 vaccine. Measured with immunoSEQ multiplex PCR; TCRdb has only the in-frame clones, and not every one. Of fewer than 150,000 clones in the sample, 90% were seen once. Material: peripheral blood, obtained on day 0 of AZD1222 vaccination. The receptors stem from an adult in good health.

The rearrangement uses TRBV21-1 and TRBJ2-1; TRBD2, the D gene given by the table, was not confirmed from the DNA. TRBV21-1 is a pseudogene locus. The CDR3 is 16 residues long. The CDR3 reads CASSSGGLKPYNEQFF. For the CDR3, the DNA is TGTGCCAGCAGCTCGGGGGGATTGAAGCCCTACAATGAGCAGTTCTTC.

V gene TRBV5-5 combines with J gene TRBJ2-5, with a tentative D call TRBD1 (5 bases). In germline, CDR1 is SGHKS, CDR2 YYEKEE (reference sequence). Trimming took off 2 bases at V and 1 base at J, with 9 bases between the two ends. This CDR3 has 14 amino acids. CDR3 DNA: TGTGCCAGCAGCTTATCAGGGCTCCAAGAGACCCAGTACTTC. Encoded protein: CASSLSGLQETQYF. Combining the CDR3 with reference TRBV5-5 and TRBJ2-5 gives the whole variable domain DAGVTQSPTHLIKTRGQQVTLRCSPISGHKSVSWYQQVLGQGPQFIFQYYEKEERGRGNFPDRFSARQFPNYSSELNVNALLLGDSALYLCASSLSGLQETQYFGPGTRLLVL.

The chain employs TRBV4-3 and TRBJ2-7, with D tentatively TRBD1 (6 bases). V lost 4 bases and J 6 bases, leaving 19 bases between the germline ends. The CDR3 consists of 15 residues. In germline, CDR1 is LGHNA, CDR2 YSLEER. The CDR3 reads CASSRNGQTTGEQYF. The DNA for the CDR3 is TGCGCCAGCAGCCGAAATGGACAGACCACTGGCGAGCAGTACTTC.

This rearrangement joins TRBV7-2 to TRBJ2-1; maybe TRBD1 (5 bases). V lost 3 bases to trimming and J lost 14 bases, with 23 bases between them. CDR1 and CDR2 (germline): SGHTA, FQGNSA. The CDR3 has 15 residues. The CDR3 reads CASSFFTGTQTREFF. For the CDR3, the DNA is TGTGCCAGCAGCTTTTTTACAGGCACCCAAACGAGAGAGTTCTTC.

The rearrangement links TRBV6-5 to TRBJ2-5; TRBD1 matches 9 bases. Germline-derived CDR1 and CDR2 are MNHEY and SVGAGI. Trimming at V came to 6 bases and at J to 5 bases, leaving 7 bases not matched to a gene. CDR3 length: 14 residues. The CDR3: CASRNRGLRETQYF. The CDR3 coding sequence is TGTGCCAGCAGAAACAGGGGGCTGAGGGAGACCCAGTACTTC.

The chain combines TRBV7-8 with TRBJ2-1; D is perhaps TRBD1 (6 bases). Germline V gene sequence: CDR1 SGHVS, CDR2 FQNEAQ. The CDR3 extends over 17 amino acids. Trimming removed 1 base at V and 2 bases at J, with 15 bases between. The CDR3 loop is CASSLVSPGVPYNEQFF. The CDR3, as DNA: TGTGCCAGCAGCTTAGTATCCCCAGGGGTACCCTACAATGAGCAGTTCTTC.

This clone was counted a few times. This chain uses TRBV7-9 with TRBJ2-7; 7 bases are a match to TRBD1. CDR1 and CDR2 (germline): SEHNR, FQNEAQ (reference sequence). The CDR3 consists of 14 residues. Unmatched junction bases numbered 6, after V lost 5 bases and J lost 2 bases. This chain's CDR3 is CASSPRDSAYEQYF. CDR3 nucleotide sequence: TGTGCCAGCAGCCCCCGGGACAGCGCCTACGAGCAGTACTTC.

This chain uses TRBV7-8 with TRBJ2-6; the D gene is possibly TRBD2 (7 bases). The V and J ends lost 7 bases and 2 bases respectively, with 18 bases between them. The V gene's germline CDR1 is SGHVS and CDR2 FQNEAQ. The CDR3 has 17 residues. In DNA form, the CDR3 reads TGTGCCAGCACCCTAGGGGGGGGTTTGGCTGGGGCCAACGTCCTGACTTTC. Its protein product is CASTLGGGLAGANVLTF.

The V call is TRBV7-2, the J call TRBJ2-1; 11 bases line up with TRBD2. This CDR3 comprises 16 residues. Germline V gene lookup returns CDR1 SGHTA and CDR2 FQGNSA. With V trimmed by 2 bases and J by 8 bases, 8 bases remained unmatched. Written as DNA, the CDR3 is TGTGCCAGCAGCTTATTGGTGACTAGCGGGGTGGATGAGCAGTTCTTC. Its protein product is CASSLLVTSGVDEQFF.

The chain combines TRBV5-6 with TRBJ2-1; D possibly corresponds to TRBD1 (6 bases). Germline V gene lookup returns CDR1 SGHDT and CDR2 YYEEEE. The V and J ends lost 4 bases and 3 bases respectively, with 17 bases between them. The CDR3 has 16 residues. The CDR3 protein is CASSLRTDRIYNEQFF. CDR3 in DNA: TGTGCCAGCAGCCTGAGGACAGACCGGATCTACAATGAGCAGTTCTTC.

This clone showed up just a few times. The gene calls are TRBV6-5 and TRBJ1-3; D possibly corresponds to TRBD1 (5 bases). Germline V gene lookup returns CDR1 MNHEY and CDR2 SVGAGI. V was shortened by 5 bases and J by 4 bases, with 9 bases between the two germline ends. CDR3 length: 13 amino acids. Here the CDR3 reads CASSLRTGNTIYF. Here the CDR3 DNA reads TGTGCCAGCAGTCTTCGGACAGGAAACACCATATATTTT.

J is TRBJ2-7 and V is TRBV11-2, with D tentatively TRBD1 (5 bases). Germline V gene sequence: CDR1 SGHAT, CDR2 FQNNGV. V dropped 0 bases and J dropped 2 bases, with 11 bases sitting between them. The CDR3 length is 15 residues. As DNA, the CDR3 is TGTGCCAGCAGCTTAGAGGCAGGGTCCCCCTACGAGCAGTACTTC. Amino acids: CASSLEAGSPYEQYF.

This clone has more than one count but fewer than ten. The CDR3 reads CASSLERFRGVTEAFF. DNA of the CDR3: TGTGCCAGCAGCTTGGAAAGGTTCAGGGGAGTCACTGAAGCTTTCTTT. The chain links TRBV5-8 to TRBJ1-1; D possibly corresponds to TRBD1 (6 bases). The CDR3 is 16 residues long. Germline lookup yields CDR1 SGHTS and CDR2 YDEGEE. V lost 0 bases to trimming and J lost 4 bases, with 16 bases between them.

DNA of the CDR3: TGTGCCAGCAGTTACTCCTTGGTGCAGCGGGAGTTGGTCGGGGAGCTGTTTTTT. It specifies CASSYSLVQRELVGELFF. This chain joins TRBV6-2 or TRBV6-3 and TRBJ2-2; TRBD2 matches at 8 bases. The CDR3 is 18 amino acids. Unmatched junction bases numbered 13, after V lost 0 bases and J lost 7 bases. Germline CDR1 reads MNHEY; CDR2 reads SVGEGT.

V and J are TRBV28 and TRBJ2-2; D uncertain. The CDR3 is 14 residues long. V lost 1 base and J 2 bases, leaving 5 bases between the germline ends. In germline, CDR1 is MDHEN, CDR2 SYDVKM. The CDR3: CASSLLGNTGELFF. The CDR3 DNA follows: TGTGCCAGCAGTTTATTGGGAAACACCGGGGAGCTGTTTTTT.

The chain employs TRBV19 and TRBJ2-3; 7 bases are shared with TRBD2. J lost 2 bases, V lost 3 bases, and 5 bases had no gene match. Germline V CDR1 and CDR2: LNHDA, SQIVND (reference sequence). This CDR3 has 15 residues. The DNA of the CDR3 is TGTGCCAGTAGTATTGGGACTAACCCCACAGATACGCAGTATTTT. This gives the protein CASSIGTNPTDTQYF.

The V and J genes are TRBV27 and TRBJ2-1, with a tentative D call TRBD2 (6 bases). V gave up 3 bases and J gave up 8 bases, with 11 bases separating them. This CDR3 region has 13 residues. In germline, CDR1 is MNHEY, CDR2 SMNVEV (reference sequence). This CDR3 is CASSFLGDYEQFF. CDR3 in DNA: TGTGCCAGCAGTTTCTTGGGGGACTATGAGCAGTTCTTC.

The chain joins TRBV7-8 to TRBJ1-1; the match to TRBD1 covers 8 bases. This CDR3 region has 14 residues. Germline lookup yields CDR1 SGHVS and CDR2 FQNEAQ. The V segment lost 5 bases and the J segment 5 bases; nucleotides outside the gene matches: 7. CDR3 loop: CASSDQTGDTEAFF. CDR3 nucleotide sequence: TGTGCCAGCAGCGACCAGACAGGGGATACTGAAGCTTTCTTT. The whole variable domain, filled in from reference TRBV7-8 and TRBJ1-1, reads GAGVSQSPRYKVAKRGQDVALRCDPISGHVSLFWYQQALGQGPEFLTYFQNEAQLDKSGLPSDRFFAERPEGSVSTLKIQRTQQEDSAVYLCASSDQTGDTEAFFGQGTRLTVV.

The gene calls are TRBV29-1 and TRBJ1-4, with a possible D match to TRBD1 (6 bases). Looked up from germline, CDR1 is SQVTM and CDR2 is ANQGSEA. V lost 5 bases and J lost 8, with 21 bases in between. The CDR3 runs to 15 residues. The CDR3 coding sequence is TGCAGCGTTTCACCCCAATCCGGGCAGGGGGAAAAACTGTTTTTT. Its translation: CSVSPQSGQGEKLFF.

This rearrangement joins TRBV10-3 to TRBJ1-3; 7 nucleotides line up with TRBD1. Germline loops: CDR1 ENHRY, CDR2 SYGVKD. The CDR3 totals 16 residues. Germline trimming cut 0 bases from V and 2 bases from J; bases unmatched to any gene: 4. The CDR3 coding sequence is TGTGCCATCAGTGAGTCGAACAGGGGAACTGGAAACACCATATATTTT. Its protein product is CAISESNRGTGNTIYF.

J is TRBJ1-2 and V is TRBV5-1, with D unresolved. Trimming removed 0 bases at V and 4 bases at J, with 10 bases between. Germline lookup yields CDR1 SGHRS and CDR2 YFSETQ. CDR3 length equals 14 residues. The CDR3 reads CASSLDPSVYGYTF. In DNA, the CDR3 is TGCGCCAGCAGCTTGGATCCGTCTGTCTATGGCTACACCTTC.

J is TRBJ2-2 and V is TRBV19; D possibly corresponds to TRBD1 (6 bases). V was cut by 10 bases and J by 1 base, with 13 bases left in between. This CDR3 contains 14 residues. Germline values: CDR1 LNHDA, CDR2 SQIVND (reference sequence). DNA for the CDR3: TGTGCCACCCGAACAGGGTTGAACACCGGGGAGCTGTTTTTT. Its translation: CATRTGLNTGELFF.

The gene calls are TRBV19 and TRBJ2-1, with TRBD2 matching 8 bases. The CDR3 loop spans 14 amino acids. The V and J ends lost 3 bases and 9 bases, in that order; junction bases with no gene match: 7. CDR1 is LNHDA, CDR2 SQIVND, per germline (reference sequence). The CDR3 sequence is CASSIKRERAEQFF. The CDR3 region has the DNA TGTGCCAGTAGTATCAAGCGGGAGAGGGCTGAGCAGTTCTTC.

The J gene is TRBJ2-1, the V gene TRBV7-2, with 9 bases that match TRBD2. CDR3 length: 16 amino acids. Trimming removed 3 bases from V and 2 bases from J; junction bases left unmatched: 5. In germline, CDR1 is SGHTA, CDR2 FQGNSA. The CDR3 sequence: CASSFSGSGPYNEQFF. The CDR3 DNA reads TGTGCCAGCAGCTTTAGCGGGAGTGGTCCCTACAATGAGCAGTTCTTC.

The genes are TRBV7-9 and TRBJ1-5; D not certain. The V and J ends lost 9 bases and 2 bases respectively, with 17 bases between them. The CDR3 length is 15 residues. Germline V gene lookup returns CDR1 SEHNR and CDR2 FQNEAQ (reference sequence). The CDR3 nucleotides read TGTGCCAGTAGCCCACCTGGGGTGGGCAATCAGCCCCAGCATTTT. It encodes CASSPPGVGNQPQHF. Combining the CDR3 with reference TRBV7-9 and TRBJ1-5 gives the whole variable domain DTGVSQNPRHKITKRGQNVTFRCDPISEHNRLYWYRQTLGQGPEFLTYFQNEAQLEKSRLLSDRFSAERPKGSFSTLEIQRTEQGDSAMYLCASSPPGVGNQPQHFGDGTRLSIL.